These 22 T cell receptor beta chains share one sample of origin, sequenced in a study of OX40 agonist ivuxolimab in advanced cancers. Assay used: immunoSEQ multiplex PCR; TCRdb lists only in-frame clones, some missing. The profile shows around 52,000 clones, 83% of them singletons. The source material was CD4+ or CD8+ T cells sorted from blood, sampled in a trial of the OX40 agonist ivuxolimab. The receptors were gathered from an adult with an advanced solid tumor such as melanoma, head and neck, liver or kidney cancer.

This sequence joins TRBV30 and TRBJ2-7; 8 nucleotides line up with TRBD1. V lost 2 bases, J lost 2 bases, and 2 bases stayed unmatched. This CDR3 comprises 13 residues. Germline V gives CDR1 GTSNPN, CDR2 SVGIG (reference sequence). CDR3 sequence (DNA): TGTGCCTGGAGTCGGACAGGGCCCTACGAGCAGTACTTC. Translated, it gives CAWSRTGPYEQYF.

The rearrangement links TRBV2 to TRBJ1-5, with D tentatively TRBD1 (6 bases). There are 14 residues in the CDR3. The V end was cut by 6 bases, the J end by 4 bases, with 13 bases between. Germline CDR1 is SNHLY and CDR2 is FYNNEI. The CDR3 here is CASREGQINQPQHF. Here the CDR3 DNA reads TGTGCCAGCAGAGAGGGACAAATTAATCAGCCCCAGCATTTT.

The chain recombines TRBV18 with TRBJ1-4; 8 nucleotides line up with TRBD1. CDR1 and CDR2 from the germline V gene are KGHSH and LQKENI. Losses at the gene ends were 3 bases for V and 5 bases for J; bases not matched to a gene: 2. This CDR3 has 14 residues. CDR3 residues: CASSPGQDNEKLFF. The CDR3 coding sequence is TGTGCCAGCTCACCGGGACAGGACAATGAAAAACTGTTTTTT. Combining the CDR3 with reference TRBV18 and TRBJ1-4 gives the whole variable domain NAGVMQNPRHLVRRRGQEARLRCSPMKGHSHVYWYRQLPEEGLKFMVYLQKENIIDESGMPKERFSAEFPKEGPSILRIQQVVRGDSAAYFCASSPGQDNEKLFFGSGTQLSVL.

The genes are TRBV7-8 and TRBJ2-5; D ambiguous. The V gene lost 0 bases and the J gene lost 2 bases, with 7 bases spanning the gap. Looked up from germline, CDR1 is SGHVS and CDR2 is FQNEAQ. The CDR3 has 14 residues. The CDR3 here is CASSLADVQETQYF. CDR3 DNA: TGTGCCAGCAGCTTAGCGGACGTACAAGAGACCCAGTACTTC.

The V gene is TRBV2, the J gene TRBJ2-1; TRBD2 matches at 9 bases. The CDR3 is made up of 15 amino acids. V shed 4 bases, J shed 9 bases, and the junction held 10 bases outside the gene matches. Per germline, CDR1 SNHLY and CDR2 FYNNEI. Written as DNA, the CDR3 is TGTGCCAGCAGTGGGGTAGCGGGAGTGATTCGTGAGCAGTTCTTC. It encodes CASSGVAGVIREQFF.

The chain links TRBV7-2 to TRBJ1-1; D remains ambiguous. V was shortened by 2 bases and J by 1 base, with 11 bases between the two germline ends. Germline CDR1 SGHTA, CDR2 FQGNSA. CDR3 length: 15 amino acids. DNA of the CDR3: TGTGCCAGCAGCTTAACCAGTACACAGAACACTGAAGCTTTCTTT. This gives the protein CASSLTSTQNTEAFF.

The V call is TRBV19, the J call TRBJ2-7; 8 nucleotides align to TRBD1. Looked up from germline, CDR1 is LNHDA and CDR2 is SQIVND (reference sequence). This CDR3 has 15 amino acids. Trimming at V came to 4 bases and at J to 7 bases, leaving 12 bases not matched to a gene. The CDR3 DNA reads TGTGCCAGTAGTACCGGCAGGGGGCTGCCTGTGGAGCAGTACTTC. Its translation is CASSTGRGLPVEQYF.

The chain carries TRBV11-3 and TRBJ2-2; D call uncertain. The CDR3 is 13 amino acids. V lost 1 base, J lost 9 bases, and 9 bases lay in between. Germline CDR1 is SGHNT and CDR2 is YENEEA. Here the CDR3 reads CASSLAGDRELFF. CDR3 DNA: TGTGCCAGCAGCTTAGCAGGAGACAGGGAGCTGTTTTTT.

The J gene is TRBJ2-5, the V gene TRBV19; perhaps D is TRBD1 or TRBD2 (5 bases each). Germline V CDR1 and CDR2: LNHDA, SQIVND (reference sequence). This CDR3 region has 14 residues. V gave up 7 bases and J gave up 2 bases, with 14 bases separating them. The CDR3, as DNA: TGTGCCAGTACCCAGCCGGGACCTCAAGAGACCCAGTACTTC. Translating gives CASTQPGPQETQYF.

The V gene is TRBV11-2, the J gene TRBJ2-3; D possibly corresponds to TRBD2 (6 bases). The V end was cut by 5 bases, the J end by 3 bases, with 18 bases between. The CDR3 runs to 16 residues. Germline CDR1 is SGHAT and CDR2 is FQNNGV. The CDR3 is CASSISVSGSTDTQYF. CDR3 DNA sequence: TGTGCCAGCAGCATCTCGGTTTCCGGGAGTACAGATACGCAGTATTTT.

The rearrangement links TRBV2 to TRBJ2-5; 10 bases line up with TRBD1. The CDR3 spans 14 residues. J lost 4 bases, V lost 6 bases, and 5 bases had no gene match. CDR1 is SNHLY and CDR2 is FYNNEI in the germline V gene. In DNA form, the CDR3 reads TGTGCCAGCAGACCGGGACAGGGGCTAGAGACCCAGTACTTC. Protein: CASRPGQGLETQYF.

The gene calls are TRBV5-1 and TRBJ2-1; 8 bases match TRBD2. The CDR3 spans 15 residues. The J segment lost 4 bases and the V segment lost 3 bases, leaving 6 bases of the junction unmatched. Germline V gene sequence: CDR1 SGHRS, CDR2 YFSETQ. Here the CDR3 DNA reads TGCGCCAGCAGCTCGGGGGCTAGCGGGTACAATGAGCAGTTCTTC. It yields the protein CASSSGASGYNEQFF.

The chain carries TRBV28 and TRBJ2-7, with a weak D call TRBD1 (5 bases). The V end lost 1 base, the J end lost 5 bases, and 12 bases lay between the germline ends. Germline values: CDR1 MDHEN, CDR2 SYDVKM. The CDR3 is 14 amino acids. In DNA, the CDR3 is TGTGCCAGCAGTTTATCCGACCTAGGGGACGAGCAGTACTTC. Protein product: CASSLSDLGDEQYF. Full variable domain (remainder filled in from reference TRBV28 and TRBJ2-7): DVKVTQSSRYLVKRTGEKVFLECVQDMDHENMFWYRQDPGLGLRLIYFSYDVKMKEKGDIPEGYSVSREKKERFSLILESASTNQTSMYLCASSLSDLGDEQYFGPGTRLTVT.

This clone was recorded only once. The chain employs TRBV10-1 and TRBJ2-7; D might be TRBD1 (5 bases). CDR3 length: 14 amino acids. Deletions cut 4 bases from V and 4 bases from J, with 14 bases between. Germline V gives CDR1 WNHNN, CDR2 SYGVQD (reference sequence). CDR3 sequence reads: CASSAPRERYEQYF. CDR3 in DNA: TGCGCCAGCAGTGCCCCCAGGGAAAGGTACGAGCAGTACTTC.

The rearrangement uses TRBV19 and TRBJ2-7; D may match TRBD1 or TRBD2 (5 bases each). The CDR3 is 14 amino acids. The germline V and J ends were trimmed by 0 bases and 2 bases, with 8 bases remaining between them. Looked up from germline, CDR1 is LNHDA and CDR2 is SQIVND (reference sequence). Written as DNA, the CDR3 is TGTGCCAGTAGTATAGACCGGGGCGCCTACGAGCAGTACTTC. It translates to CASSIDRGAYEQYF.

This chain connects TRBV2 to TRBJ2-7; 9 bases agree with TRBD1. The V gene's germline CDR1 is SNHLY and CDR2 FYNNEI. The length of the CDR3 is 14 residues. V dropped 8 bases and J dropped 2; count of bases not matched to a gene: 7. The DNA for the CDR3 is TGTGCCAGCTCCCTGAACAGGGGGCCCTACGAGCAGTACTTC. It encodes CASSLNRGPYEQYF.

J is TRBJ2-3 and V is TRBV4-1; a weak D match, TRBD2 (6 bases). The CDR3 extends over 16 amino acids. CDR1 and CDR2 (germline): MGHRA, YSYEKL. V was clipped by 0 bases and J by 1 base, with 11 bases between them. The chain's CDR3 is CASSQDLAGRTDTQYF. In DNA form, the CDR3 reads TGCGCCAGCAGCCAAGATTTGGCGGGACGCACAGATACGCAGTATTTT.

The chain joins TRBV18 to TRBJ2-1; the match to TRBD2 covers 12 bases. Trimming took 2 bases from V and 8 from J; bases not matched to a gene: 10. CDR3 size: 17 residues. Looked up from germline, CDR1 is KGHSH and CDR2 is LQKENI. The CDR3 DNA follows: TGTGCCAGCTCACCAACCGGGACTAGCGGGCTTCGGGATGAGCAGTTCTTC. It translates to CASSPTGTSGLRDEQFF.

V is TRBV5-8 and J is TRBJ2-3; 12 bases align to TRBD2. The germline CDR1 and CDR2 sequences are SGHTS and YDEGEE. The junction had 7 bases not matched to a gene; V was cut back by 1 base and J by 4 bases. The length of the CDR3 is 17 residues. The CDR3 protein is CASSLRLAGDGADTQYF. The DNA of the CDR3 is TGTGCCAGCAGCTTGAGACTAGCGGGAGATGGCGCAGATACGCAGTATTTT.

This clone was counted a single time. The rearrangement links TRBV5-5 to TRBJ2-7; 8 bases are shared with TRBD1. Germline CDR1 and CDR2: SGHKS and YYEKEE (reference sequence). V was pared by 5 bases and J by 2 bases, with 6 bases of the junction left unmatched. The CDR3 is 14 amino acids. The CDR3 nucleotides are TGTGCCAGCAGGTCTCTACAGGGGGCCTACGAGCAGTACTTC. Translation: CASRSLQGAYEQYF.

The chain's CDR3 is CASSYGGGGQETQYF. The CDR3 region has the DNA TGTGCCAGCAGTTACGGAGGCGGGGGACAAGAGACCCAGTACTTC. The chain links TRBV6-6 to TRBJ2-5; 7 nucleotides match TRBD2. Germline trimming cut 2 bases from V and 2 bases from J; bases unmatched to any gene: 5. Germline V CDR1 and CDR2: MNHNY, SVGAGI (reference sequence). The CDR3 covers 15 residues.

The chain employs TRBV7-2 and TRBJ1-1; weak D call: TRBD1 (5 bases). V was cut by 4 bases and J by 5 bases, with 8 bases left in between. This CDR3 spans 12 amino acids. Germline values: CDR1 SGHTA, CDR2 FQGNSA. As DNA, the CDR3 is TGTGCCAGCAGCTCCGGGGGAACTGAAGCTTTCTTT. It specifies CASSSGGTEAFF.